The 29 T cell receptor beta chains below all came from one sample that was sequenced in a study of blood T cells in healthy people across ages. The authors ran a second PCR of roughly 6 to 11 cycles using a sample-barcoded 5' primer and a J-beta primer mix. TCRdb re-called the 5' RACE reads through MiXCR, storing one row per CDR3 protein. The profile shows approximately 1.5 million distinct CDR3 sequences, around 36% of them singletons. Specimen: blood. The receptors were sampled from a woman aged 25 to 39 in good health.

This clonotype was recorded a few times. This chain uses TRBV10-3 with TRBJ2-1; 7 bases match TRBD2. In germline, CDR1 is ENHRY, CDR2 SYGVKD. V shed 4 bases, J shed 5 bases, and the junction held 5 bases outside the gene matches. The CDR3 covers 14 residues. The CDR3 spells CAISVSSGHNEQFF. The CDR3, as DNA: TGTGCCATCAGTGTGTCTAGCGGTCACAATGAGCAGTTCTTC.

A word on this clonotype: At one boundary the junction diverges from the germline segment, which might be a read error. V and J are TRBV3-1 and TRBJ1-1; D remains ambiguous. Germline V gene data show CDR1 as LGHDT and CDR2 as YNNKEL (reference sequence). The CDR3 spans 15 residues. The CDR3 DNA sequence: TGTGCCAGCAGCCAAGAGGCAGGAGTGAACACTGAGGCTTTCTTT. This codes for CASSQEAGVNTEAFF.

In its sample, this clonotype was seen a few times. In DNA form, the CDR3 reads TGTGCCAGCAGCTACACAGGGTGGGGTGGCTACACCTTC. Protein sequence: CASSYTGWGGYTF. V usage is TRBV13 and J usage is TRBJ1-2, with D possibly TRBD1 on 6 matching bases. The V end lost 4 bases, the J end lost 7 bases, and 13 bases lay between the germline ends. The CDR3 runs to 13 residues. The germline V gene encodes CDR1 PRHDT and CDR2 FYEKMQ (reference sequence).

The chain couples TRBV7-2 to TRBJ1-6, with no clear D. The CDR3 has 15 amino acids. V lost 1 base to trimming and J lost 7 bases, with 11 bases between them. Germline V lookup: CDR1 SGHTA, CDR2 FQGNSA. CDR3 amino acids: CASSLGSRLNSPLHF. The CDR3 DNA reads TGTGCCAGCAGCTTAGGGAGCAGATTAAATTCACCCCTCCACTTT.

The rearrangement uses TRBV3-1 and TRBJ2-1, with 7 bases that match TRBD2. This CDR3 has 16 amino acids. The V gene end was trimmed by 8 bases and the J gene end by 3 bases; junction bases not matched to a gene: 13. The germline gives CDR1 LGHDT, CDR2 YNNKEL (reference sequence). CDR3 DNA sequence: TGTGCCAGCGCCTCTTCACGGGGGGAGGACTACAATGAGCAGTTCTTC. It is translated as CASASSRGEDYNEQFF.

This chain's CDR3 is CSASSGGPNTEAFF. CDR3 nucleotides: TGCAGTGCTTCCTCCGGGGGCCCGAACACTGAAGCTTTCTTT. This rearrangement joins TRBV20-1 to TRBJ1-1; tentatively, D is TRBD1 (6 bases). V dropped 5 bases and J dropped 1 base, with 14 bases sitting between them. The CDR3 consists of 14 residues. Germline CDR1 DFQATT, CDR2 SNEGSKA (reference sequence).

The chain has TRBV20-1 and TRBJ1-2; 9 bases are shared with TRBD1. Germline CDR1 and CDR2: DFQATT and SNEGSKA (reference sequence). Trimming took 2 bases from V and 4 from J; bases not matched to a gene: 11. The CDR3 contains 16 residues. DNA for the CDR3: TGCAGTGCTAGAAAACCCCGGGACAGGGAAATCTATGGCTACACCTTC. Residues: CSARKPRDREIYGYTF.

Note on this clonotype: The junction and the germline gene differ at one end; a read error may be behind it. The CDR3 loop reads CASSYSGQTSYGHTF. CDR3 DNA sequence: TGTGCCAGCAGTTACTCTGGGCAGACCTCATATGGCCACACCTTC. This rearrangement joins TRBV6-6 to TRBJ1-2; no clear D. The germline gives CDR1 MNHNY, CDR2 SVGAGI (reference sequence). The CDR3 is 15 residues long.

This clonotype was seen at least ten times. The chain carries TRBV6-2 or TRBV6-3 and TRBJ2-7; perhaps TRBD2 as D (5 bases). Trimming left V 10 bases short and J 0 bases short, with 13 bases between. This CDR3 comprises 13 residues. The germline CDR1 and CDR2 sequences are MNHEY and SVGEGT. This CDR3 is CAITQGSSYEQYF. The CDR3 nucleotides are TGTGCCATTACTCAAGGGAGCTCCTACGAGCAGTACTTC.

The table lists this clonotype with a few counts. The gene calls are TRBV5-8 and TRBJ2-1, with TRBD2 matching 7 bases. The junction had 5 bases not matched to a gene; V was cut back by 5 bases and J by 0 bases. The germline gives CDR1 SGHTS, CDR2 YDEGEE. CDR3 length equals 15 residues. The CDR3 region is CASRKAGSSYNEQFF. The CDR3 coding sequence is TGTGCCAGCAGAAAAGCGGGGAGCTCCTACAATGAGCAGTTCTTC.

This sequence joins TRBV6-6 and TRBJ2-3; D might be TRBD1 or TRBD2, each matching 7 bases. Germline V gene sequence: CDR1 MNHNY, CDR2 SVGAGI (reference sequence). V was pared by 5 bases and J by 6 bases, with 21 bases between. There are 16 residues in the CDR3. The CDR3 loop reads CASSRQGSGGEDTQYF. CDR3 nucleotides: TGTGCCAGCAGTAGACAGGGTTCGGGGGGCGAGGATACGCAGTATTTT.

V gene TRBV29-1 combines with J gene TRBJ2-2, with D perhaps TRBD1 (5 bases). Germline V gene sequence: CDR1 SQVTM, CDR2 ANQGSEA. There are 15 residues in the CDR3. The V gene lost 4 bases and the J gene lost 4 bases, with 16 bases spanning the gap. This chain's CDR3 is CSVAPGKRSTGELFF. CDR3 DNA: TGCAGCGTTGCCCCAGGGAAGAGGAGCACCGGGGAGCTGTTTTTT.

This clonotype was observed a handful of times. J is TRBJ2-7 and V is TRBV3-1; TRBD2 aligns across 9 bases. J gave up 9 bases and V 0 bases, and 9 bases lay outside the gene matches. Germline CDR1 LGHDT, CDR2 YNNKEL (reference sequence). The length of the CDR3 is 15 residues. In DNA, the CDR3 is TGTGCCAGCAGCCAAGAACGCCTAGCGGGATCCGGGCAGTACTTC. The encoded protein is CASSQERLAGSGQYF.

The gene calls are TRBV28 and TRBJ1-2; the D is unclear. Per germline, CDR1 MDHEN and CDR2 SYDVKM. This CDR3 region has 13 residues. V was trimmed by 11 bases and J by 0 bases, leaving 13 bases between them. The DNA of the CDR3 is TGTGCCTCGCGGGTGCCAGCTAACTATGGCTACACCTTC. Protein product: CASRVPANYGYTF.

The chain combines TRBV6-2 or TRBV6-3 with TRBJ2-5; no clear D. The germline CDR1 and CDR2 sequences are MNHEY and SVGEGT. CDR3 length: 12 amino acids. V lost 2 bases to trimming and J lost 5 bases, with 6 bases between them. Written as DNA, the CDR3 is TGTGCCAGCAGTTACCGGGTGGAGACCCAGTACTTC. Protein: CASSYRVETQYF.

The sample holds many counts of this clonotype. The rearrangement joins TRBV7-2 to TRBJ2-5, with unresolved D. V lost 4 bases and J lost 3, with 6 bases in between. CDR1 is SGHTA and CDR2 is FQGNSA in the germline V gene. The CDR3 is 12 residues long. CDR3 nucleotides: TGTGCCAGCAGCTCTCCTGAAGAGACCCAGTACTTC. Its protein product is CASSSPEETQYF.

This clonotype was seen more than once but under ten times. CDR3 region: CATFAPGGAKNIQYF. The DNA for the CDR3 is TGTGCCACCTTCGCTCCCGGGGGAGCCAAAAACATTCAGTACTTC. This sequence joins TRBV15 and TRBJ2-4; possibly TRBD2 for D (6 bases). Germline CDR1 and CDR2: LNHNV and YYDKDF (reference sequence). Deletions cut 8 bases from V and 0 bases from J, with 14 bases between. The CDR3 sequence is 15 residues long. Looking up the rest from reference TRBV15 and TRBJ2-4 gives the full variable domain: DAMVIQNPRYQVTQFGKPVTLSCSQTLNHNVMYWYQQKSSQAPKLLFHYYDKDFNNEADTPDNFQSRRPNTSFCFLDIRSPGLGDTAMYLCATFAPGGAKNIQYFGAGTRLSVL.

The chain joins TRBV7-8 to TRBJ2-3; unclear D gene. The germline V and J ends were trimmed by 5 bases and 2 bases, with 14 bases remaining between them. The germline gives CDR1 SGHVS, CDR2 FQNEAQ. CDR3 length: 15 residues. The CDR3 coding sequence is TGTGCCAGCAGCCCCCTCGAGGTCCCCACAGATACGCAGTATTTT. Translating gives CASSPLEVPTDTQYF.

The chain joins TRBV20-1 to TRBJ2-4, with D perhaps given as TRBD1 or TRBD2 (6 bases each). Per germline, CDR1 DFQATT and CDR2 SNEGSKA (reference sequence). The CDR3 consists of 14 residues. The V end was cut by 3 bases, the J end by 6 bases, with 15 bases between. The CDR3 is CSARDDGGGNIQYF. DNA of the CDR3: TGCAGTGCTAGGGACGACGGGGGCGGAAACATTCAGTACTTC.

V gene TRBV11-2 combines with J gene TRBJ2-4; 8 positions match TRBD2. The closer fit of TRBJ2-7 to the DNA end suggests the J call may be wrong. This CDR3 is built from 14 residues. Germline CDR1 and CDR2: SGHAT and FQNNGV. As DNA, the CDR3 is TGTGCCAGCTATCGGGGGGGGCCCACGGGCGAGCAGTACTTC. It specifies CASYRGGPTGEQYF.

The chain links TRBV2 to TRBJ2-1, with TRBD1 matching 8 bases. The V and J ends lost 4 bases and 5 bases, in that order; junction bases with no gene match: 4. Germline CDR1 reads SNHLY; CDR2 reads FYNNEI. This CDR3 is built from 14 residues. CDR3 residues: CASSGDRTNNEQFF. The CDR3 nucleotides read TGTGCCAGCAGTGGGGACAGGACCAACAATGAGCAGTTCTTC.

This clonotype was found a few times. The CDR3 nucleotides read TGTGCCAGCAGCCCGACTAGCTCCGGCACAGATACGCAGTATTTT. Translated: CASSPTSSGTDTQYF. The chain has TRBV7-2 and TRBJ2-3; 7 bases align to TRBD2. Germline CDR1 and CDR2: SGHTA and FQGNSA. The V segment lost 5 bases and the J segment 1 base; nucleotides outside the gene matches: 6. This CDR3 has 15 residues.

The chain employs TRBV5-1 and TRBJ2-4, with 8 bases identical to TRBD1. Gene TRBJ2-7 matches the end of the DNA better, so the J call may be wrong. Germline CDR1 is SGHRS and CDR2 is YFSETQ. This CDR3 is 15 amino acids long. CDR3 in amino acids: CASSPRDRNTGEQYF. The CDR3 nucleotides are TGCGCCAGCAGCCCTCGGGACAGGAATACGGGCGAGCAGTACTTC.

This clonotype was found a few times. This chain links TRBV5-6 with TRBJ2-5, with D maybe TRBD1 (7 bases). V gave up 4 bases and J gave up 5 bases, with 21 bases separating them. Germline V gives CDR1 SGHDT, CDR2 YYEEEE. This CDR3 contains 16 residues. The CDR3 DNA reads TGTGCCAGCAGCCCTCCAATCAGGGGGGAGCTCGAGACCCAGTACTTC. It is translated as CASSPPIRGELETQYF.

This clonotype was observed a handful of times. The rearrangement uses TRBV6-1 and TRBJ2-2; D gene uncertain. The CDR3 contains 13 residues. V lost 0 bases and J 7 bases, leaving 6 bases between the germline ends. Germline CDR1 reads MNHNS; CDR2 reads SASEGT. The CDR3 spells CASSEAGYGELFF. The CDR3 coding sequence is TGTGCCAGCAGTGAAGCGGGTTACGGGGAGCTGTTTTTT.

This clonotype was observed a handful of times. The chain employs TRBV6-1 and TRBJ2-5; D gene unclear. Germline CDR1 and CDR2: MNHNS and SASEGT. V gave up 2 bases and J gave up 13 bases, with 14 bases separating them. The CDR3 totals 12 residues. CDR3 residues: CASSEQLRTMYF. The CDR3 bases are TGTGCCAGCAGTGAACAATTAAGAACCATGTACTTC.

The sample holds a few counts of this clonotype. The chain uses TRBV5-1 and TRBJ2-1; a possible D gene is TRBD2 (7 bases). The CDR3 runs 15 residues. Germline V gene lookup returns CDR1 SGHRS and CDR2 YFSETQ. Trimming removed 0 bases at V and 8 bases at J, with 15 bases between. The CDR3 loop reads CASSLEGGPNHEQFF. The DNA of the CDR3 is TGCGCCAGCAGCTTGGAGGGGGGGCCTAACCATGAGCAGTTCTTC.

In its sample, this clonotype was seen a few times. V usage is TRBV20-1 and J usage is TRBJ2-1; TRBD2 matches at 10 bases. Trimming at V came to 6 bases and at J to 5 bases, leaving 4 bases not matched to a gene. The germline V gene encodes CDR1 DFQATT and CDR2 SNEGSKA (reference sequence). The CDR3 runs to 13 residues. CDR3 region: CSATGLANNEQFF. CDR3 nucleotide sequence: TGCAGTGCCACGGGACTAGCGAACAATGAGCAGTTCTTC.

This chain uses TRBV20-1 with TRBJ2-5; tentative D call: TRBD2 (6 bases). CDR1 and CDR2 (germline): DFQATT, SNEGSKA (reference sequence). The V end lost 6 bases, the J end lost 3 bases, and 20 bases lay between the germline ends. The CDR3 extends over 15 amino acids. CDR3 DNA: TGCAGTGCCGGGGGACTTACCCTGAAAGAAGAGACCCAGTACTTC. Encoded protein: CSAGGLTLKEETQYF.